This T cell receptor (beta chain) was retrieved from a study of Graves' ophthalmopathy and Graves' hyperthyroidism. The study's findings and limits: Its predictions of ophthalmopathy progression gave the model over 65% sensitivity and roughly 72% specificity.

Researchers took RNA transcripts and amplified TCR beta CDR3 regions from them. HTBI primers were used in a first-round RT-PCR, which preceded a second-round multiplex PCR. TCRdb passed the multiplex PCR reads through MiXCR, listing each CDR3 protein once. The repertoire includes approximately 540,000 distinct CDR3 sequences, 35% to 45% of them detected once, and 3.5% to 5% sits in the top ten. CDR1 DFQATT and CDR2 SNEGSKA come from the germline V gene (reference sequence). V shed 0 bases and J shed 0 bases, with 15 bases lying between them. The CDR3 runs 18 residues. Worth noting for this clonotype: Its antigen is currently unknown.

The TCR was taken from an adult man with Graves' hyperthyroidism. The rearrangement joins TRBV20-1 to TRBJ2-6; D gene unclear. Input material: peripheral blood or thyroid tissue (not recorded which). In DNA form, the CDR3 reads TGCAGTGCTAGAGATTACGGACCGAAATACTCTGGGGCCAACGTCCTGACTTTC. Its protein product is CSARDYGPKYSGANVLTF.